The following is a T cell receptor beta chain sequence with its context. Antigen: not known. cDNA synthesis used the whole RNA isolate, giving expressed TCRB sequences. Generated by immunoSEQ multiplex PCR, the TCRdb table keeps only in-frame clones and is missing some. The table has hundreds of thousands of clones, over 11% seen once. These data come from a study of beta chain features in type 1 diabetes. Findings of the study overall: VDJ junctions sequenced from type 1 diabetes patients showed fewer insertions and more deletions. In all four CD4+ subsets, TCRB CDR3 length was significantly, moderately reduced in type 1 diabetes.

Germline trimming cut 0 bases from V and 3 bases from J; bases unmatched to any gene: 9. Germline CDR1 is SGHNT and CDR2 is YYREEE (reference sequence). The length of the CDR3 is 17 residues. The source is a man aged 30 to 45 in good health. The chain couples TRBV5-4 to TRBJ1-2; 9 bases line up with TRBD1. Sequencing was performed on naive CD4+ T cells from blood. Written as DNA, the CDR3 is TGTGCCAGCAGCTTGGGCTTAGTGGACAGGGGTTACTATGGCTACACCTTC. Translated, it gives CASSLGLVDRGYYGYTF.